This TCR beta chain was retrieved from a study of T cell changes during pregnancy in multiple sclerosis. The germline CDR1 and CDR2 sequences are SGHRS and YFSETQ. Trimming cost V 3 bases and J 5 bases; bases outside gene matches: 4. This CDR3 has 14 residues. Only in-frame clones appear in the TCRdb table, and some are missing; sequencing was by immunoSEQ multiplex PCR. The sample lists approximately 90,000 clones, around 94% occurring once. This sequence originates from a female donor with multiple sclerosis, enrolled in a pregnancy study. V is TRBV5-1 and J is TRBJ2-1; 8 bases line up with TRBD2. The sequencing used peripheral blood, collected in the third trimester of pregnancy. For the CDR3, the DNA is TGCGCCAGCAGCTGGGAGCGGGGGAACAATGAGCAGTTCTTC. Protein sequence: CASSWERGNNEQFF.